Listed below are T cell receptor beta chains from one sample, sequenced in a study of blood T cell repertoires in COVID-19. Sequencing was performed with immunoSEQ multiplex PCR; in TCRdb, only in-frame clones are kept and a portion is missing. The sample includes some 240,000 clones, around 88% of them seen just once. Sequencing was performed on PBMCs or T cells enriched from blood (not recorded which). The receptors derive from a woman aged 40 to 49 with acute COVID-19. The CDR3 runs from the conserved cysteine through the conserved F or W. A D gene is named only where the DNA matches it firmly. Not every row has a clone size; where given, it reads once, few, many or a size class.

size | J | V | D | CDR3 | DNA
NA | TRBJ2-3 | TRBV29-1 | NA | CSVVRENGGQYF | TGCAGCGTTGTTAGGGAAAACGGGGGGCAGTATTTT
NA | TRBJ1-2 | TRBV2 | TRBD1 | CASIMTGSYGYTF | TGTGCCAGCATCATGACAGGGTCCTATGGCTACACCTTC
NA | TRBJ2-3 | TRBV12-3/TRBV12-4 | NA | CASSPSADTQYF | TGTGCCAGCAGCCCTAGCGCGGATACGCAGTATTTT
once | TRBJ1-2 | TRBV5-1 | NA | CASSPGSVASNYGYTF | TGCGCCAGCAGCCCCGGGTCGGTGGCCTCTAACTATGGCTACACCTTC
NA | TRBJ2-1 | TRBV2 | TRBD2 | CASSELGLAGNEQFF | TGTGCCAGCAGTGAATTAGGTCTAGCGGGAAATGAGCAGTTCTTC
few | TRBJ1-1 | TRBV6-5 | NA | CASSYSSGMNTEAFF | TGTGCCAGCAGTTACTCCTCAGGGATGAACACTGAAGCTTTCTTT
NA | TRBJ2-3 | TRBV7-2 | NA | CASSRGGGIGTDTQYF | TGTGCCAGCAGCAGGGGGGGCGGGATCGGTACAGATACGCAGTATTTT
once | TRBJ2-2 | TRBV12-3/TRBV12-4 | NA | CASSPTSSGELFF | TGTGCCAGCAGCCCCACTAGCTCCGGGGAGCTGTTTTTT
NA | TRBJ2-5 | TRBV4-1 | NA | CASSQDQETQYF | TGCGCCAGCAGCCAAGATCAGGAGACCCAGTACTTC
NA | TRBJ1-6 | TRBV24-1 | NA | CATSDPFAGSYINSPLHF | TGTGCCACCAGTGATCCATTTGCAGGGTCCTACATTAATTCACCCCTCCACTTT
NA | TRBJ2-5 | TRBV9 | NA | CASSPRGQETQYF | TGTGCCAGCAGCCCTCGCGGCCAAGAGACCCAGTACTTC
NA | TRBJ1-6 | TRBV7-9 | TRBD1 | CASSLGQGYSPLHF | TGTGCCAGCAGCTTGGGACAGGGTTATTCACCCCTCCACTTT
NA | TRBJ1-6 | TRBV18 | TRBD1 | CASSSRDRTSPLHF | TGTGCCAGCTCATCCCGGGACAGAACTTCACCCCTCCACTTT
NA | TRBJ2-7 | TRBV25-1 | TRBD2 | CASSALSGSEQYF | TGTGCCAGCAGTGCCCTTAGCGGGAGCGAGCAGTACTTC
NA | TRBJ1-2 | TRBV24-1 | NA | CATSEGQGFHYGYTF | TGTGCCACCAGTGAGGGGCAGGGATTCCACTATGGCTACACCTTC
NA | TRBJ2-1 | TRBV21-1 | NA | CASSNGVGIAGNNNEQFF | TGTGCCAGCAGCAATGGGGTAGGTATTGCGGGAAATAACAATGAGCAGTTCTTC
NA | TRBJ2-1 | TRBV18 | NA | CASSPERGGAYNEQFF | TGTGCCAGCTCACCAGAACGGGGCGGGGCCTACAATGAGCAGTTCTTC
once | TRBJ2-2 | TRBV30 | NA | CAWKRQALTGELFF | TGTGCCTGGAAGAGACAGGCGCTCACCGGGGAGCTGTTTTTT
NA | TRBJ2-7 | TRBV25-1 | TRBD2 | CASSEGGEPYEQYF | TGTGCCAGCAGTGAAGGGGGGGAACCCTACGAGCAGTACTTC
NA | TRBJ2-7 | TRBV27 | TRBD1 | CASSRDSSHEQYF | TGTGCCAGCAGCAGGGACAGTTCCCACGAGCAGTACTTC
once | TRBJ2-1 | TRBV7-8 | TRBD1 | CASSLNRGRNEQFF | TGTGCCAGCAGCTTAAACAGGGGGCGGAATGAGCAGTTCTTC
NA | TRBJ2-1 | TRBV2 | TRBD2 | CASSEGVLAGRNEQFF | TGTGCCAGCAGTGAAGGCGTACTAGCGGGTCGCAATGAGCAGTTCTTC
NA | TRBJ2-7 | TRBV20-1 | NA | CSASNRDNSYEQYF | TGCAGTGCTAGTAACAGGGACAACTCCTACGAGCAGTACTTC
NA | TRBJ1-1 | TRBV7-2 | NA | CASSFEIEAFF | TGTGCCAGCAGCTTTGAGATTGAAGCTTTCTTT
NA | TRBJ2-5 | TRBV6-6 | NA | CASSRLGSVLSSETQYF | TGTGCCAGCAGCCGACTAGGTTCTGTCTTATCGTCGGAGACCCAGTACTTC
NA | TRBJ2-1 | TRBV4-1 | TRBD2 | CASSQVREGHNEQFF | TGCGCCAGCAGCCAAGTACGGGAGGGCCACAATGAGCAGTTCTTC
NA | TRBJ2-7 | TRBV27 | TRBD2 | CASSISGGAYEQYF | TGTGCCAGCAGTATTAGCGGGGGGGCCTACGAGCAGTACTTC
NA | TRBJ1-6 | TRBV25-1 | NA | CASSEYRTNSPLHF | TGTGCCAGCAGTGAATACAGGACAAACTCACCCCTCCACTTT
NA | TRBJ2-7 | TRBV25-1 | TRBD2 | CASSEAGGGYEQYF | TGTGCCAGCAGTGAAGCTGGCGGGGGATACGAGCAGTACTTC
NA | TRBJ2-3 | TRBV19 | NA | CASSIQRKGPDTQYF | TGTGCCAGTAGTATCCAGCGGAAAGGGCCAGATACGCAGTATTTT
NA | TRBJ1-2 | TRBV5-1 | NA | CASSFGTTNGYTF | TGCGCCAGCAGCTTCGGGACAACTAATGGCTACACCTTC
once | TRBJ2-1 | TRBV2 | TRBD1 | CASRKQGASYNEQFF | TGTGCCAGCAGAAAACAGGGGGCCTCCTACAATGAGCAGTTCTTC
NA | TRBJ2-4 | TRBV5-1 | TRBD2 | CASSLEGTTKNIQYF | TGCGCCAGCAGCTTGGAAGGGACTACAAAAAACATTCAGTACTTC
NA | TRBJ2-1 | TRBV4-1 | NA | CASSQYTDSTGRNEQFF | TGCGCCAGCAGCCAATATACAGACTCGACAGGGAGGAATGAGCAGTTCTTC
once | TRBJ2-1 | TRBV5-4 | NA | CASSLVTADNEQFF | TGTGCCAGCAGCTTGGTAACAGCAGACAATGAGCAGTTCTTC
NA | TRBJ2-1 | TRBV18 | TRBD1 | CASSRAGGINEQFF | TGTGCCAGCTCACGAGCAGGGGGAATCAATGAGCAGTTCTTC
NA | TRBJ1-1 | TRBV2 | TRBD1 | CASREQGGYTEAFF | TGTGCCAGCAGAGAACAGGGGGGATACACTGAAGCTTTCTTT
NA | TRBJ2-5 | TRBV7-9 | NA | CASSSNSYPGAYF | TGTGCCAGCAGCTCCAACTCGTATCCGGGAGCCTACTTC
NA | TRBJ1-2 | TRBV12-3/TRBV12-4 | NA | CASSLGLFYGYTF | TGTGCCAGCAGTTTAGGGCTGTTCTATGGCTACACCTTC
NA | TRBJ1-1 | TRBV18 | NA | CASTTTTGIPEAFF | TGTGCCAGCACGACGACGACAGGAATCCCTGAAGCTTTCTTT
NA | TRBJ1-4 | TRBV2 | NA | CASSFREKLFF | TGTGCCAGCAGTTTCCGGGAAAAACTGTTTTTT
NA | TRBJ2-1 | TRBV4-1 | TRBD2 | CASSQETSLAGDFDEQFF | TGCGCCAGCAGCCAAGAAACGTCCCTCGCGGGAGATTTCGATGAGCAGTTCTTC
NA | TRBJ2-2 | TRBV24-1 | TRBD1 | CATSDAGQGETGELFF | TGTGCCACCAGTGATGCGGGACAGGGCGAAACCGGGGAGCTGTTTTTT
NA | TRBJ2-7 | TRBV30 | TRBD1 | CACHRGSLSYEQYF | TGTGCCTGTCACAGGGGGTCCCTCTCGTACGAGCAGTACTTC
NA | TRBJ2-2 | TRBV19 | NA | CASSIAPGGSGTDTGELFF | TGTGCCAGTAGTATAGCCCCGGGGGGTAGCGGGACAGACACCGGGGAGCTGTTTTTT
NA | TRBJ2-7 | TRBV2 | NA | CASSGQVTYEQYF | TGTGCCAGCAGTGGCCAGGTGACCTACGAGCAGTACTTC
NA | TRBJ2-6 | TRBV7-7 | TRBD1 | CASSLPGQGPGANVLTF | TGTGCTAGCAGCTTACCGGGACAGGGGCCTGGGGCCAACGTCCTGACTTTC